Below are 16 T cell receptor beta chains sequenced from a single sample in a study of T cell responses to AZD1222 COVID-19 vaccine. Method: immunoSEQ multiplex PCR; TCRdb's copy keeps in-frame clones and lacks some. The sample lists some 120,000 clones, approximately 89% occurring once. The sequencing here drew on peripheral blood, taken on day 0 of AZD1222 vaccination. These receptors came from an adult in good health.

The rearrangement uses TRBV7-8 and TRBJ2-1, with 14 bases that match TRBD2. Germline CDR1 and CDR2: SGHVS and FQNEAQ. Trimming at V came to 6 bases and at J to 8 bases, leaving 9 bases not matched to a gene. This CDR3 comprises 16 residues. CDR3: CASSITGTSGSYEQFF. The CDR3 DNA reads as TGTGCCAGCAGTATTACCGGGACTAGCGGGAGTTATGAGCAGTTCTTC.

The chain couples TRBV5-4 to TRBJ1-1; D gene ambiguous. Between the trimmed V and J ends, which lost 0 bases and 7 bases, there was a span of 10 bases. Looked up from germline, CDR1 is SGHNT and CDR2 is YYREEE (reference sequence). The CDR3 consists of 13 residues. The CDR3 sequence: CASSLDLADEAFF. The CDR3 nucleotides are TGTGCCAGCAGCTTGGACCTCGCGGATGAAGCTTTCTTT.

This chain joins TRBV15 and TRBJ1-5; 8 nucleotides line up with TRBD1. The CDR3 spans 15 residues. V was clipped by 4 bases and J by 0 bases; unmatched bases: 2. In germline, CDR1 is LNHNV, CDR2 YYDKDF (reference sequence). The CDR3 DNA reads TGTGCCACCAGCATTGGACAGGGTAGCAATCAGCCCCAGCATTTT. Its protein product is CATSIGQGSNQPQHF.

CDR3 DNA sequence: TGTGCCAGCAGCTTAGTCGACTATGGCTACACCTTC. Translation gives CASSLVDYGYTF. V and J are TRBV7-9 and TRBJ1-2; D remains unclear. The CDR3 sequence is 12 residues long. Trimming took off 1 base at V and 3 bases at J, with 3 bases between the two ends. Germline CDR1 reads SEHNR; CDR2 reads FQNEAQ (reference sequence).

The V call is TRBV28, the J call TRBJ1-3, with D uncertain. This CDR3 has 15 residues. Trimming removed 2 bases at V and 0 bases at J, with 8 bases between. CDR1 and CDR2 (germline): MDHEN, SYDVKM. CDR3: CASSLRAGSGNTIYF. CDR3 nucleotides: TGTGCCAGCAGTTTAAGGGCAGGCTCTGGAAACACCATATATTTT. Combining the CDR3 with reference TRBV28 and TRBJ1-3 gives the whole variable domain DVKVTQSSRYLVKRTGEKVFLECVQDMDHENMFWYRQDPGLGLRLIYFSYDVKMKEKGDIPEGYSVSREKKERFSLILESASTNQTSMYLCASSLRAGSGNTIYFGEGSWLTVV.

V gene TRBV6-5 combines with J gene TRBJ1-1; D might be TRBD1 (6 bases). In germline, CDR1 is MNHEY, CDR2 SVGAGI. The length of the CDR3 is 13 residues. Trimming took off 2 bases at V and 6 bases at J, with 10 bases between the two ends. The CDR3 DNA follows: TGTGCCAGCAGTTACGGAAAGGGGGCTGAAGCTTTCTTT. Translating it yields CASSYGKGAEAFF.

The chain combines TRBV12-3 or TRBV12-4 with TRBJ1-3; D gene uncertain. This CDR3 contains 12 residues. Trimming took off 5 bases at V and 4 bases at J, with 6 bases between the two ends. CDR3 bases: TGTGCCAGCAGTCGCCAGGGAAACACCATATATTTT. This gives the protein CASSRQGNTIYF.

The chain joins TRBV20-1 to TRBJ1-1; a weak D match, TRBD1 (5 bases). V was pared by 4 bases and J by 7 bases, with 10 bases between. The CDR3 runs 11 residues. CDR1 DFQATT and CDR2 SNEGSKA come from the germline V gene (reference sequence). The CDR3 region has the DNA TGCAGTGCTACGCAGGGCTTTGAAGCTTTCTTT. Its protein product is CSATQGFEAFF.

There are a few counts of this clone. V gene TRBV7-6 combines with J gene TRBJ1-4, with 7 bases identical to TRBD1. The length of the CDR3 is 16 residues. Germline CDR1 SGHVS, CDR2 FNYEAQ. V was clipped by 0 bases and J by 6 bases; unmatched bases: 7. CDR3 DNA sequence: TGTGCCAGCAGCTTAGCTCTGTCAGGGGGAGATGAAAAACTGTTTTTT. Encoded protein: CASSLALSGGDEKLFF.

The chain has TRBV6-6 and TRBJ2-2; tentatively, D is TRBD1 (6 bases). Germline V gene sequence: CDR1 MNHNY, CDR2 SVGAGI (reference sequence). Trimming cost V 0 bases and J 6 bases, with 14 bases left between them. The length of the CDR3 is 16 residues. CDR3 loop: CASSYSRTEGSGELFF. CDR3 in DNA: TGTGCCAGCAGTTACTCGAGGACAGAGGGATCCGGGGAGCTGTTTTTT.

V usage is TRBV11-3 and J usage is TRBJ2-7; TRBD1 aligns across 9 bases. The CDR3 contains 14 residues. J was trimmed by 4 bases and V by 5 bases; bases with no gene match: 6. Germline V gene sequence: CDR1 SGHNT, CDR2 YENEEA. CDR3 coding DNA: TGTGCCAGCAGCCCGACAGGGGGGATATACGAGCAGTACTTC. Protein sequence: CASSPTGGIYEQYF.

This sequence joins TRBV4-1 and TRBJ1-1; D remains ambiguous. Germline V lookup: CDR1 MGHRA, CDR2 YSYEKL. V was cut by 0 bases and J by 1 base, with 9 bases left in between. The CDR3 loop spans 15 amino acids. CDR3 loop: CASSQDPAGNTEAFF. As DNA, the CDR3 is TGCGCCAGCAGCCAAGATCCGGCAGGGAACACTGAAGCTTTCTTT.

The CDR3 loop reads CASSLSAGAPWETQYF. CDR3 coding DNA: TGTGCCAGCAGCCTCTCAGCGGGGGCCCCTTGGGAGACCCAGTACTTC. The chain uses TRBV7-8 and TRBJ2-5, with 8 bases aligning to TRBD2. The CDR3 is 16 amino acids. Trimming removed 5 bases from V and 5 bases from J; junction bases left unmatched: 13. Germline-derived CDR1 and CDR2 are SGHVS and FQNEAQ.

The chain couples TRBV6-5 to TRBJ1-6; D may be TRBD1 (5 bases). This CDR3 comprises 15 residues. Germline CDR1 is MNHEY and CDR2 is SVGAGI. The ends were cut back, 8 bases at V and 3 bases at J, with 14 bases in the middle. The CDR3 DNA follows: TGTGCCAGCGGCCTCAGACAGTTCTATAATTCACCCCTCCACTTT. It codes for CASGLRQFYNSPLHF.

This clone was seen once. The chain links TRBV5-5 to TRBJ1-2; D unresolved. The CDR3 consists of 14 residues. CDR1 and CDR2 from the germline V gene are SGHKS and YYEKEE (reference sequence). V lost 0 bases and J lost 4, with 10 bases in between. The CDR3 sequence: CASSLAVGGYGYTF. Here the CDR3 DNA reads TGTGCCAGCAGCTTGGCCGTCGGAGGCTATGGCTACACCTTC.

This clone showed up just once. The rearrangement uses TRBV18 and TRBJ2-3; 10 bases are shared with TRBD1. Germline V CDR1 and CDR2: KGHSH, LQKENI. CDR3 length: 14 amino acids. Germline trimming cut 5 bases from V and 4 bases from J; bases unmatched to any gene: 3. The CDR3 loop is CASSSGTGADTQYF. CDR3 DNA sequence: TGTGCCAGCTCATCGGGGACAGGGGCAGATACGCAGTATTTT.